Following are 19 T cell receptor beta chains from one sample sequenced in a study of blood T cells in healthy people across ages. A sample-barcoded 5' primer and a J-beta primer mix were used in a second PCR of roughly 6 to 12 cycles. TCRdb reprocessed the 5' RACE reads via MiXCR and lists one record per CDR3 protein. In the table there are 600,000 to 1,000,000 distinct CDR3 sequences, approximately 25% of which are singletons. This sample was shared with a second study, whose subject was T cells of mothers and their children.

Sequencing was performed on blood. Receptors were obtained from a boy under 18 in good health.

This chain connects TRBV10-3 to TRBJ1-6; 10 nucleotides match TRBD1. J gave up 7 bases and V 0 bases, and 0 bases lay outside the gene matches. The germline V gene has CDR1 ENHRY and CDR2 SYGVKD. This CDR3 comprises 15 residues. The CDR3 spells CAISESGQGNSPLHF. CDR3 sequence (DNA): TGTGCCATCAGTGAGTCGGGACAGGGGAATTCACCCCTCCACTTT.

The J gene is TRBJ2-3, the V gene TRBV15; D ambiguous. V was shortened by 2 bases and J by 2 bases, with 14 bases between the two germline ends. Germline CDR1 reads LNHNV; CDR2 reads YYDKDF (reference sequence). The CDR3 is made up of 16 amino acids. The CDR3 DNA reads TGTGCCACCAGCAGATCGAGGCCCCCTTCCACAGATACGCAGTATTTT. Translating it yields CATSRSRPPSTDTQYF.

The gene calls are TRBV12-3 or TRBV12-4 and TRBJ1-1; D gene ambiguous. This CDR3 region has 14 residues. Trimming stripped 2 bases from V and 5 bases from J, with 12 bases between. CDR3 DNA sequence: TGTGCCAGCAGTTTAACAAAGGGAGGAACTGAAGCTTTCTTT. It specifies CASSLTKGGTEAFF.

The rearrangement uses TRBV7-2 and TRBJ1-2, with D unclear. Trimming took 0 bases from V and 8 from J, leaving 10 bases between them. The CDR3 totals 13 residues. Germline CDR1 and CDR2: SGHTA and FQGNSA. The CDR3, as DNA: TGTGCCAGCAGCTTAGCAGGGATAAGGGGCTACACCTTC. It yields the protein CASSLAGIRGYTF.

This clonotype turned up a few times. This chain uses TRBV12-3 or TRBV12-4 with TRBJ1-2; no reliable D call. The CDR3 spans 13 residues. The V and J ends lost 3 bases and 8 bases respectively, with 13 bases between them. The CDR3 loop reads CASSFSQVEGYTF. The CDR3 nucleotides read TGTGCCAGCAGTTTCTCCCAGGTCGAAGGCTACACCTTC.

This chain links TRBV12-3 or TRBV12-4 with TRBJ2-1; a possible D gene is TRBD2 (6 bases). V shed 3 bases and J shed 0 bases, with 27 bases lying between them. The CDR3 consists of 21 residues. In DNA, the CDR3 is TGTGCCAGCAGTTTCGAGGTGCGGGATGAAGGCGTGCAGGGCTCCTACAATGAGCAGTTCTTC. Amino acid sequence: CASSFEVRDEGVQGSYNEQFF.

This sequence joins TRBV7-2 and TRBJ1-1, with no clear D. The V end lost 1 base, the J end lost 8 bases, and 14 bases lay between the germline ends. This CDR3 region has 14 residues. Germline V gene lookup returns CDR1 SGHTA and CDR2 FQGNSA. Here the CDR3 DNA reads TGTGCCAGCAGCTTAGTCCGGGCGGGAACCGAAGCTTTCTTT. Translation gives CASSLVRAGTEAFF.

This clonotype was picked up many times. V is TRBV20-1 and J is TRBJ2-7; 9 nucleotides line up with TRBD1. The CDR3 spans 14 residues. Germline-derived CDR1 and CDR2 are DFQATT and SNEGSKA (reference sequence). J lost 0 bases, V lost 5 bases, and 5 bases had no gene match. Here the CDR3 DNA reads TGCAGTGCTGAAGACAGGGGGTCCTCCTACGAGCAGTACTTC. Encoded protein: CSAEDRGSSYEQYF.

This clonotype occurred a few times. The chain carries TRBV7-2 and TRBJ1-5, with unresolved D. Germline assignment: CDR1 SGHTA and CDR2 FQGNSA. The germline V and J ends were trimmed by 1 base and 3 bases, with 10 bases remaining between them. CDR3 length: 15 residues. The CDR3 spells CASSLGVSFNQPQHF. CDR3 nucleotide sequence: TGTGCCAGCAGCTTAGGAGTCAGTTTCAATCAGCCCCAGCATTTT.

The chain is built from TRBV27 and TRBJ1-2; D may be TRBD1 (5 bases). The V end lost 4 bases, the J end lost 6 bases, and 21 bases lay between the germline ends. Germline-derived CDR1 and CDR2 are MNHEY and SMNVEV (reference sequence). The CDR3 has 16 residues. CDR3 sequence (DNA): TGTGCCAGCAGTTCAGAAGACAGTTCTTATATCGATGGCTACACCTTC. Translating it yields CASSSEDSSYIDGYTF.

There are a few counts of this clonotype. As DNA, the CDR3 is TGTGCCAGCAGTCACCTTGACAACTACGAGCAGTACTTC. Translating gives CASSHLDNYEQYF. The chain combines TRBV12-3 or TRBV12-4 with TRBJ2-7, with D hard to call. V shed 5 bases and J shed 3 bases, with 11 bases lying between them. The CDR3 loop spans 13 amino acids.

J is TRBJ2-3 and V is TRBV6-5; 8 positions agree with TRBD1. V gave up 6 bases and J gave up 7 bases; unmatched junction bases: 3. Germline lookup yields CDR1 MNHEY and CDR2 SVGAGI. The CDR3 extends over 12 amino acids. DNA for the CDR3: TGTGCCAGCAGAGACAGGGGAAATACGCAGTATTTT. It yields the protein CASRDRGNTQYF.

The rearrangement joins TRBV7-9 to TRBJ2-3; D not resolved. The V end lost 1 base, the J end lost 2 bases, and 13 bases lay between the germline ends. CDR1 and CDR2 from the germline V gene are SEHNR and FQNEAQ (reference sequence). The CDR3 length is 16 residues. The CDR3 DNA reads as TGTGCCAGCAGCTTAGAGAACGACCAGAACACAGATACGCAGTATTTT. It specifies CASSLENDQNTDTQYF.

A word on this clonotype: At one end, the junction sequence differs from germline, possibly due to a read error. The rearrangement joins TRBV12-3 or TRBV12-4 to TRBJ1-2; D uncertain. There are 14 residues in the CDR3. CDR3 in amino acids: CASSLGAGNYGHTF. CDR3 nucleotides: TGTGCCAGCAGTTTAGGGGCAGGAAACTATGGCCACACCTTC.

This clonotype has only a few counts. This sequence joins TRBV7-2 and TRBJ2-2, with TRBD1 identical over 7 bases. V was clipped by 6 bases and J by 4 bases; unmatched bases: 8. Germline V gene lookup returns CDR1 SGHTA and CDR2 FQGNSA. CDR3 length: 15 amino acids. The CDR3 nucleotides read TGTGCCAGCAGAGACAGGGTTTCCCCCACCGGGGAGCTGTTTTTT. Translated: CASRDRVSPTGELFF.

The chain employs TRBV4-1 and TRBJ2-5; TRBD1 agrees at 8 bases. Matching the DNA end better, TRBJ2-7 makes the J call doubtful. From germline, CDR1 is MGHRA and CDR2 YSYEKL. This CDR3 region has 18 residues. The CDR3 loop reads CASSQDFVGGTGLYEQYF. For the CDR3, the DNA is TGCGCCAGCAGCCAAGATTTTGTTGGCGGGACAGGACTTTACGAGCAGTACTTC.

This clonotype was detected a few times. The rearrangement joins TRBV12-3 or TRBV12-4 to TRBJ1-2, with D maybe TRBD1 (5 bases). V was cut by 3 bases and J by 9 bases, with 11 bases left in between. The CDR3 runs to 12 residues. This CDR3 is CASSFSQGRYTF. The CDR3 nucleotides read TGTGCCAGCAGTTTCAGCCAGGGTCGCTACACCTTC.

The chain couples TRBV29-1 to TRBJ2-6, with D uncertain. The length of the CDR3 is 15 residues. V was pared by 2 bases and J by 0 bases, with 8 bases between. Germline V gene data show CDR1 as SQVTM and CDR2 as ANQGSEA. Here the CDR3 reads CSVEIEPSGANVLTF. As DNA, the CDR3 is TGCAGCGTTGAAATCGAGCCCTCTGGGGCCAACGTCCTGACTTTC.

The chain recombines TRBV19 with TRBJ1-2, with 7 positions matching TRBD1. Germline V gene lookup returns CDR1 LNHDA and CDR2 SQIVND (reference sequence). J was trimmed by 1 base and V by 4 bases; bases with no gene match: 9. CDR3 size: 16 residues. The CDR3 DNA follows: TGTGCCAGTAGTACGACCGGGACAGCTTTTAACTATGGCTACACCTTC. Protein sequence: CASSTTGTAFNYGYTF.